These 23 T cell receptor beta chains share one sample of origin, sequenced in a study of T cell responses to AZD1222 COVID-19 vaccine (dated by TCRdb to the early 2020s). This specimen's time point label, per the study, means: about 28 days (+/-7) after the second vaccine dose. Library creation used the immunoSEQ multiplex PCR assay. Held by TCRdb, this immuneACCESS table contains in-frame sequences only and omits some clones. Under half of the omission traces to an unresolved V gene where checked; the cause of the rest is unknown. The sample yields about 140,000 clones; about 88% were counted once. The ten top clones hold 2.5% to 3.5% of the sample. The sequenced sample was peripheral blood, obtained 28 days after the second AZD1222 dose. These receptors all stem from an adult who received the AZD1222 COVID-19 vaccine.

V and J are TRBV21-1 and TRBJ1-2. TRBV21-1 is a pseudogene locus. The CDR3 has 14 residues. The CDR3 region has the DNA TGTGCCAGCAGCAAAGCGCGTCAGCACTATGGCTACACCTTC. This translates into CASSKARQHYGYTF.

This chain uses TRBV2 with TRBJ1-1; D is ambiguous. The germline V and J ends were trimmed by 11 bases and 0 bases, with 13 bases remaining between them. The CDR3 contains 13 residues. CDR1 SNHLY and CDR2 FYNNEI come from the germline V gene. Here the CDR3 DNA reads TGTGCCGGCACCCCAGACCTGAACACTGAAGCTTTCTTT. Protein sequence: CAGTPDLNTEAFF. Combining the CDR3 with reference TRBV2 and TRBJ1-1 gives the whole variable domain EPEVTQTPSHQVTQMGQEVILRCVPISNHLYFYWYRQILGQKVEFLVSFYNNEISEKSEIFDDQFSVERPDGSNFTLKIRSTKLEDSAMYFCAGTPDLNTEAFFGQGTRLTVV.

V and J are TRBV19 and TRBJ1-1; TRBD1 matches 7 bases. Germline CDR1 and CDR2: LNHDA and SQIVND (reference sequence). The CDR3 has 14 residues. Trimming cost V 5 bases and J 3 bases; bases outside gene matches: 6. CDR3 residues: CASSEFGQDTEAFF. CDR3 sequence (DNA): TGTGCCAGTAGTGAATTCGGACAGGACACTGAAGCTTTCTTT.

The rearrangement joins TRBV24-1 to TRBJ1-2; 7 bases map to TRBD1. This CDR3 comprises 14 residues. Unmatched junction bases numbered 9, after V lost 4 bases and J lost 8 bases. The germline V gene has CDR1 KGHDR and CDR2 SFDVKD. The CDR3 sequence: CATSDFTGVRGYTF. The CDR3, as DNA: TGTGCCACCAGTGACTTCACAGGGGTGAGAGGCTACACCTTC.

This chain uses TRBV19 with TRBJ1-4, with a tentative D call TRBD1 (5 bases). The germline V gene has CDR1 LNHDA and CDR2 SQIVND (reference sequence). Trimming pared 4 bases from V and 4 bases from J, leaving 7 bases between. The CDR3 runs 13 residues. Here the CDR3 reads CASSTGYNEKLFF. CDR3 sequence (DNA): TGTGCCAGTAGTACAGGGTATAATGAAAAACTGTTTTTT.

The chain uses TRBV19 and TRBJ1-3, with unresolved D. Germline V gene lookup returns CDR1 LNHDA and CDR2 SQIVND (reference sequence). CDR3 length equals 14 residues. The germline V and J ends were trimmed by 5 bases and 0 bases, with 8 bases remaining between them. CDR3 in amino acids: CASSQSISGNTIYF. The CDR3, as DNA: TGTGCCAGTAGTCAGAGCATCTCTGGAAACACCATATATTTT.

The DNA for the CDR3 is TGTGCCAGCAGCGTTGGGGGGTACTCCTACAATGAGCAGTTCTTC. It encodes CASSVGGYSYNEQFF. V usage is TRBV9 and J usage is TRBJ2-1, with D possibly TRBD2 on 6 matching bases. V shed 2 bases and J shed 0 bases, with 9 bases lying between them. This CDR3 contains 15 residues. The germline V gene has CDR1 SGDLS and CDR2 YYNGEE.

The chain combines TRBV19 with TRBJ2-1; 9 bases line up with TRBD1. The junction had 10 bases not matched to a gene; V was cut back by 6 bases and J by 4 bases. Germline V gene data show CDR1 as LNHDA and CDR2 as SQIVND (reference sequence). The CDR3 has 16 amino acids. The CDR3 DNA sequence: TGTGCCAGTAGAGGACAGGGGACCCTAAATTACAATGAGCAGTTCTTC. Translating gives CASRGQGTLNYNEQFF.

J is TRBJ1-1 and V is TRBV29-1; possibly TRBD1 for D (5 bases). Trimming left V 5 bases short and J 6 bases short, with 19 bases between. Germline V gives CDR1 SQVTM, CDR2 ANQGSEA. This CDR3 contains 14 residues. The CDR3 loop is CSVRLRDSKAEAFF. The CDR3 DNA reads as TGCAGCGTTCGCCTAAGGGACTCAAAGGCTGAAGCTTTCTTT.

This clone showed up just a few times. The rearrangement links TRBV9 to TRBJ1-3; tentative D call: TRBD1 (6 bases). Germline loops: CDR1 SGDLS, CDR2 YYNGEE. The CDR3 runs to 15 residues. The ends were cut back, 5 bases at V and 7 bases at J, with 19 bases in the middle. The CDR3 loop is CASSDEGGRGNTIYF. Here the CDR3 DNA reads TGTGCCAGCAGTGATGAAGGGGGGCGAGGTAACACCATATATTTT.

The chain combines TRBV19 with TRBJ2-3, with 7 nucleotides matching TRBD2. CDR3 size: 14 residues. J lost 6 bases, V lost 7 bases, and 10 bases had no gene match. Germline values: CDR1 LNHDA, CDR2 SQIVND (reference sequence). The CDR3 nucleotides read TGTGCCAGTAACCCCGGCGGGGGAGGTGATACGCAGTATTTT. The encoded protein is CASNPGGGGDTQYF. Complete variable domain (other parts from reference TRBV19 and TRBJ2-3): DGGITQSPKYLFRKEGQNVTLSCEQNLNHDAMYWYRQDPGQGLRLIYYSQIVNDFQKGDIAEGYSVSREKKESFPLTVTSAQKNPTAFYLCASNPGGGGDTQYFGPGTRLTVL.

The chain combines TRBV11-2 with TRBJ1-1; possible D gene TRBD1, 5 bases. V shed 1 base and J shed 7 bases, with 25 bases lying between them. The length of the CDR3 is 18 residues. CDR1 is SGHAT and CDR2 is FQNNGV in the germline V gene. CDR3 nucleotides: TGTGCCAGCAGCTTAGTTCTCAGGAGGCGAGGACATCCCGATGAAGCTTTCTTT. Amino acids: CASSLVLRRRGHPDEAFF.

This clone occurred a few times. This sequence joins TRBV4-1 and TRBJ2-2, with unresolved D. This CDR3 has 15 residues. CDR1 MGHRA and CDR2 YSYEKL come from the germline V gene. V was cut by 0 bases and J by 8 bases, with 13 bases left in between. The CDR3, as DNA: TGCGCCAGCAGCCAAGATTTTACAGACGGGGGGGAGCTGTTTTTT. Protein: CASSQDFTDGGELFF.

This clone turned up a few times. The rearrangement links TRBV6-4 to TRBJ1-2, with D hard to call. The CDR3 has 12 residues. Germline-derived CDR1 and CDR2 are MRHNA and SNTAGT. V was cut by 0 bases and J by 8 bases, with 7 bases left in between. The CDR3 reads CASSDSAGGYTF. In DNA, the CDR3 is TGTGCCAGCAGTGACTCTGCCGGGGGCTACACCTTC.

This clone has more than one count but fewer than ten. The CDR3 coding sequence is TGTGTCTCGCCAGCGACTAAAGGAAACACCATATATTTT. Protein product: CVSPATKGNTIYF. The chain recombines TRBV6-5 with TRBJ1-3; no reliable D call. Germline CDR1 reads MNHEY; CDR2 reads SVGAGI. The CDR3 totals 13 residues.

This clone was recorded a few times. The CDR3 spells CASSSDQPQHF. The CDR3 bases are TGTGCCAGCAGCTCCGATCAGCCCCAGCATTTT. The V gene is TRBV5-8, the J gene TRBJ1-5, with D unclear. This CDR3 has 11 residues. Between the trimmed V and J ends, which lost 3 bases and 5 bases, there was a span of 3 bases. Per the germline V gene, CDR1 is SGHTS and CDR2 is YDEGEE.

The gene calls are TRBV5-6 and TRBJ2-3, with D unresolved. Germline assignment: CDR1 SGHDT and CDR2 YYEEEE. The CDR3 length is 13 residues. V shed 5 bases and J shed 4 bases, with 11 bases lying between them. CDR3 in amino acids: CASRPGFADTQYF. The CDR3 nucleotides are TGTGCCAGCAGACCTGGATTCGCAGATACGCAGTATTTT.

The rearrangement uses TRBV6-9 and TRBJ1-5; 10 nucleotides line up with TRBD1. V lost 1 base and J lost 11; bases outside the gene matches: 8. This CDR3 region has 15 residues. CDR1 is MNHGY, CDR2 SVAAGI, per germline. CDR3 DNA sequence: TGTGCCAGCAGTTATTTAGGGACAGGGGAATCGACCCAGCATTTT. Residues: CASSYLGTGESTQHF.

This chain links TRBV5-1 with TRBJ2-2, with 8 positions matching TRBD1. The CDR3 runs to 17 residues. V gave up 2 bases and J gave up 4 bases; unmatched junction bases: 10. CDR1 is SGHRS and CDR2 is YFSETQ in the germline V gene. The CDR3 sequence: CASSLQGLTGVTGELFF. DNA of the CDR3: TGCGCCAGCAGCTTACAGGGGTTGACAGGGGTCACCGGGGAGCTGTTTTTT.

This CDR3 reads CASSRRTDTEAFF. Written as DNA, the CDR3 is TGTGCCAGCAGCCGTCGGACAGACACTGAAGCTTTCTTT. This chain joins TRBV7-3 and TRBJ1-1; tentatively, D is TRBD1 (6 bases). V gave up 5 bases and J gave up 3 bases, with 10 bases separating them. Per germline, CDR1 SGHTA and CDR2 FQGTGA. The CDR3 is 13 residues long.

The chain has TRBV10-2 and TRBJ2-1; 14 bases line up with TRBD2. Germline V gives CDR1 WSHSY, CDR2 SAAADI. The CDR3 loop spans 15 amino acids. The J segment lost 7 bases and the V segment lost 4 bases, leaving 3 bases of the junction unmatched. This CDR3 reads CASSAGLAGVNEQFF. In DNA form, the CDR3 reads TGCGCCAGCAGTGCGGGACTAGCGGGAGTGAATGAGCAGTTCTTC.

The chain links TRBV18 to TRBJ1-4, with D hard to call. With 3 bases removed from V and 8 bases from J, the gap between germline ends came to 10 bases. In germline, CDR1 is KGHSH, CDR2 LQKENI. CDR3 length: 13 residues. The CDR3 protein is CASSPGYDEKLFF. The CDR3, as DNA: TGTGCCAGCTCACCGGGGTATGACGAAAAACTGTTTTTT.

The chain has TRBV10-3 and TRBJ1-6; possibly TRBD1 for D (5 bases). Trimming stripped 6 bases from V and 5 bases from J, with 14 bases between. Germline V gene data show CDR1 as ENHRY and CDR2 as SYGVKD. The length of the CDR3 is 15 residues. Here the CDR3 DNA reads TGTGCCATCAGCTCTGGGGGAGGGGATAATTCACCCCTCCACTTT. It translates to CAISSGGGDNSPLHF.